The present T cell receptor (beta chain) was sequenced within a study of CD8 T cells in ankylosing spondylitis. TCRdb independently ran MiXCR on the 5' RACE reads; one entry per CDR3 protein. The sample lists 200,000 to 250,000 distinct CDR3 sequences; about 17% were seen once. The CDR3 is 15 residues long. J gave up 6 bases and V 4 bases, and 5 bases lay outside the gene matches. Germline V gives CDR1 SGHAT, CDR2 FQNNGV. Notes on the study in general: Earlier work had already found some motif variants in reactive arthritis synovial fluid and blood. A TCR beta motif of fewer than 10 highly homologous variants seemed to mark ankylosing spondylitis blood.

Regarding this clonotype: What it recognizes is unknown.

This receptor was obtained from a male donor with ankylosing spondylitis. Sequenced sample: blood, either unsorted or a sorted T cell fraction (not recorded which). The chain joins TRBV11-2 to TRBJ2-3, with 12 nucleotides matching TRBD2. The CDR3 sequence is CASSSRTSGMDTQYF. As DNA, the CDR3 is TGTGCCAGCAGCTCGCGGACTAGCGGGATGGATACGCAGTATTTT.